The entry below gives a single T cell receptor (beta chain) sequence along with its context. This clonotype was seen a handful of times. Its target antigen remains unknown. Per-base qualities were not stored, and no clone one base away is much larger. This entry belongs to a study of T-cell reconstitution after alpha-beta-depleted transplantation in children (TCRdb year 2016). Study-wide context: The study quantitatively tracked T-cell immune reconstitution after TCRalphabeta/CD19-depleted allogeneic hematopoietic cell transplantation in children using TCR repertoire profiling. Overall results and qualifications from the work: In some patients, high TCRbeta diversity at day 60 was attributed to recipient T cells and intrathymic progenitors that had survived conditioning. About two months after transplant, the apparently early recovery of alphabetaT-cell counts reportedly depended on just several hundred clones that had expanded rapidly and came from non-depleted graft cells. Over subsequent months, a decline in hyperexpanded clone frequencies was noted, and after one year, T-cell counts and TCRbeta diversity were mostly ascribed to newly produced T cells.

Relative to germline, V is missing 1 base and J is missing 3 bases, with 6 bases of the junction outside any gene match. Reading from cysteine to phenylalanine, the CDR3 counts 15 amino acids. Only CDR3 DNA is held: 45 bases, read in frame from base 1. The germline V gene encodes CDR1 MNHNS and CDR2 SASEGT. This specimen's treatment or condition label, per the study, means: allogeneic hematopoietic cell transplantation with graft depleted of TCRalphabeta T cells and CD19 B cells. TCRalphabeta/CD19-depleted allogeneic hematopoietic cell grafts were given to the transplant recipients, all of whom were children. Libraries were made using PCR. Sequencing instrument: Illumina HiSeq 2500. Molecular barcoding was employed in the preparation of TCR libraries, with unique molecular identifiers being used to normalize TCRbeta repertoire quantification. Through fastp at Q25 and MiXCR, TCRdb rebuilt clones from the public reads, retaining in-frame beta chains. Rows with one shared CDR3 protein collapse into an entry with the most common genes and DNA. The sample table lists fewer than 550,000 distinct CDR3 sequences, 10% of them with a count of one. In total, the top ten clones hold roughly 2% of the sample.

This TCR came from a child aged 2 to 15 with inherited bone marrow failure, due to receive a stem cell transplant. The starting material was PBMCs, obtained before TCRalphabeta/CD19-depleted stem cell transplant. The chain is assembled from TRBV6-1 and TRBJ2-7; 7 nucleotides in the junction match TRBD2. The base sequence is TGTGCCAGCAGTGAAGGGGGGGGGGACGTCTACGAGCAGTACTTC. This yields the protein CASSEGGGDVYEQYF.